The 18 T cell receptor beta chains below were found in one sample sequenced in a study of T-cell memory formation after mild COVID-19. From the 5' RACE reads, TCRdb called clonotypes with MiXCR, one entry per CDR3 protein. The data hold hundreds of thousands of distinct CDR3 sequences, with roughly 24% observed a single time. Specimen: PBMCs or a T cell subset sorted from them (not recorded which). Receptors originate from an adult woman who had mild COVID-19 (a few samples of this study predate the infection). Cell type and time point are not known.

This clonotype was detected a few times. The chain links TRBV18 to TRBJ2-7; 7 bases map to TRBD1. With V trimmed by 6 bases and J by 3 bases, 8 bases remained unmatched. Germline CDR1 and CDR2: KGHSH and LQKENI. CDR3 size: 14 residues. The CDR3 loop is CASSWDSKIYEQYF. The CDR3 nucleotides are TGTGCCAGCTCCTGGGACAGCAAAATCTACGAGCAGTACTTC.

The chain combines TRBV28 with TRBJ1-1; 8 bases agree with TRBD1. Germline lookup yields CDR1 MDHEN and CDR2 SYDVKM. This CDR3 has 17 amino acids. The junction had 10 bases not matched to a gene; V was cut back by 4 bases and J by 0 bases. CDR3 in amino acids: CASSSYQGAVVNTEAFF. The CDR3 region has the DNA TGTGCCAGCAGTTCCTACCAGGGGGCCGTGGTGAACACTGAAGCTTTCTTT.

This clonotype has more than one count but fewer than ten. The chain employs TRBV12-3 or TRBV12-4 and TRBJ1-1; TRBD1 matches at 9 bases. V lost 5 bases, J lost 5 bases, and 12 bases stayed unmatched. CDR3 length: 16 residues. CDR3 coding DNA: TGTGCCAGCAGTGCGGACAGGGGTGGTGTTGTAACTGAAGCTTTCTTT. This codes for CASSADRGGVVTEAFF.

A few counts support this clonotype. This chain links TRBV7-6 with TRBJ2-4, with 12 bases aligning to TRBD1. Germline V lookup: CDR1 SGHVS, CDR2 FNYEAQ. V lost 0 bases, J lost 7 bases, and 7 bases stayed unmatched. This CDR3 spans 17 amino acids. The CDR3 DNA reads TGTGCCAGCAGCTTAGCCAGTCCGGGACAGGGGGCCAACATTCAGTACTTC. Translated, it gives CASSLASPGQGANIQYF. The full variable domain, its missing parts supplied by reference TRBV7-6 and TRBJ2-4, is GAGVSQSPRYKVTKRGQDVALRCDPISGHVSLYWYRQALGQGPEFLTYFNYEAQQDKSGLPNDRFSAERPEGSISTLTIQRTEQRDSAMYRCASSLASPGQGANIQYFGAGTRLSVL.

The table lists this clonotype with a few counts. The CDR3 spells CASAEREGGNTIYF. The CDR3 nucleotides are TGCGCCAGCGCCGAACGCGAAGGTGGAAACACCATATATTTT. The J gene is TRBJ1-3, the V gene TRBV4-1, with D unclear. The V and J ends lost 8 bases and 3 bases respectively, with 14 bases between them. In germline, CDR1 is MGHRA, CDR2 YSYEKL. This CDR3 comprises 14 residues.

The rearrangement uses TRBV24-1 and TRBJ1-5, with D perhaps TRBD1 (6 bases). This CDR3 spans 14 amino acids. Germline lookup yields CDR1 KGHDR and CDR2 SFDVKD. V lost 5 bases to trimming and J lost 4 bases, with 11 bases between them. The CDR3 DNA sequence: TGTGCCACCAGTGTGGTTAGGGGGAATCAGCCCCAGCATTTT. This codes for CATSVVRGNQPQHF.

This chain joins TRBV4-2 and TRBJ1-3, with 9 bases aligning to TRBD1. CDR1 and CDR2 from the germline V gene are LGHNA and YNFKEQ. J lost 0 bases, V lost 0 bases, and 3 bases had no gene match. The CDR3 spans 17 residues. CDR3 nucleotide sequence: TGTGCCAGCAGCCAAGACTTGACAGGGGGCTCTGGAAACACCATATATTTT. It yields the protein CASSQDLTGGSGNTIYF.

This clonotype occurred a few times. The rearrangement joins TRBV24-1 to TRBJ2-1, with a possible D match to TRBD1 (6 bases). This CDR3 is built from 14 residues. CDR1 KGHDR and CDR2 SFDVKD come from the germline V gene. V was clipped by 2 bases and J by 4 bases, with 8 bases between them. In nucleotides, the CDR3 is TGTGCCACCAGTGATTCGACAGGATACAATGAGCAGTTCTTC. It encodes CATSDSTGYNEQFF.

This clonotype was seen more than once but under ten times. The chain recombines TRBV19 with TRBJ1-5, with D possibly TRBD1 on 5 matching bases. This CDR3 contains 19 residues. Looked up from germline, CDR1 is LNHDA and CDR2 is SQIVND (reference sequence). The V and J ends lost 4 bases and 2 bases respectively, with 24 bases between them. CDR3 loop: CASSTTGNPASHRNQPQHF. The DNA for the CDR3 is TGTGCCAGTAGTACAACAGGTAACCCAGCATCGCATCGCAATCAGCCCCAGCATTTT. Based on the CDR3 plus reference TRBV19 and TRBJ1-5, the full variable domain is DGGITQSPKYLFRKEGQNVTLSCEQNLNHDAMYWYRQDPGQGLRLIYYSQIVNDFQKGDIAEGYSVSREKKESFPLTVTSAQKNPTAFYLCASSTTGNPASHRNQPQHFGDGTRLSIL.

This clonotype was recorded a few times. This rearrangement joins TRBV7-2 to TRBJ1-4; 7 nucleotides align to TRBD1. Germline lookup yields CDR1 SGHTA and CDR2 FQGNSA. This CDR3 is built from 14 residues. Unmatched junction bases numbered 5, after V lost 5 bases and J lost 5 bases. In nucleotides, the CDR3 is TGTGCCAGCAGCCCGCAGACAGGGAATGAAAAACTGTTTTTT. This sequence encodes CASSPQTGNEKLFF.

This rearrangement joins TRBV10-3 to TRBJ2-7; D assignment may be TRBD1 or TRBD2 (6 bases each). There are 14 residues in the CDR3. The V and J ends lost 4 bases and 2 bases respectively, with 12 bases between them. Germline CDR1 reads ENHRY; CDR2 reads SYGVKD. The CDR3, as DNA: TGTGCCATCAGTGCTGGGCGGGACACCTACGAGCAGTACTTC. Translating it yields CAISAGRDTYEQYF.

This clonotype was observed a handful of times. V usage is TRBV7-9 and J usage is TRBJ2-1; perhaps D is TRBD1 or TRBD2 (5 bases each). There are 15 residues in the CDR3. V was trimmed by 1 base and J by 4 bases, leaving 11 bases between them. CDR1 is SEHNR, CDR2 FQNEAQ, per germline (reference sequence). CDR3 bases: TGTGCCAGCAGCTTAGTAACAGGCGGGTACAATGAGCAGTTCTTC. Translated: CASSLVTGGYNEQFF.

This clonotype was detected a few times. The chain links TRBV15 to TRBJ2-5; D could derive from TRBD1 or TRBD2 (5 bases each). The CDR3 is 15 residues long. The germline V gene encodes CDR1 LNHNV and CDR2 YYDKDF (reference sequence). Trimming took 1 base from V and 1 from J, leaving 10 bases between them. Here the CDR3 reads CATSRGGGLQETQYF. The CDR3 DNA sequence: TGTGCCACCAGCAGAGGTGGGGGTCTCCAAGAGACCCAGTACTTC. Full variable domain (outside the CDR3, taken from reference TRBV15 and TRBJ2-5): DAMVIQNPRYQVTQFGKPVTLSCSQTLNHNVMYWYQQKSSQAPKLLFHYYDKDFNNEADTPDNFQSRRPNTSFCFLDIRSPGLGDTAMYLCATSRGGGLQETQYFGPGTRLLVL.

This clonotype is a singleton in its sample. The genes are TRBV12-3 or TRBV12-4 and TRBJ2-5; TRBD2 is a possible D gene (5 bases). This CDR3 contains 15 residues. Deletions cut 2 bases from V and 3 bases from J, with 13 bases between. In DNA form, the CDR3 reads TGTGCCAGCAGTTTATCCGGGGTGGGTAAAGAGACCCAGTACTTC. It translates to CASSLSGVGKETQYF.

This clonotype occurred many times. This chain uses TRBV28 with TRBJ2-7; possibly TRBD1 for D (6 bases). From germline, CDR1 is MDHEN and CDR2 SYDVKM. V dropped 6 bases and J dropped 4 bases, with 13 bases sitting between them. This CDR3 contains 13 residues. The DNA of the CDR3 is TGTGCCAGCAGCGAAACAGGGAGATACGAGCAGTACTTC. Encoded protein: CASSETGRYEQYF.

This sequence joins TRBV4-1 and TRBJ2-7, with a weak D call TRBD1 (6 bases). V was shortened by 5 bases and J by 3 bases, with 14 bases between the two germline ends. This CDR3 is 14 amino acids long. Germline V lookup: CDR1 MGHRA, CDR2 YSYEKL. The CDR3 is CASSNRDTGYEQYF. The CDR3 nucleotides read TGCGCCAGCAGCAACCGGGACACGGGCTACGAGCAGTACTTC.

The CDR3: CASSQDGSGGELFF. The CDR3, as DNA: TGCGCCAGCAGCCAAGACGGCAGTGGCGGGGAGCTGTTTTTT. This chain links TRBV4-3 with TRBJ2-2; D uncertain. The length of the CDR3 is 14 residues. Germline V CDR1 and CDR2: LGHNA, YSLEER. Between the trimmed V and J ends, which lost 0 bases and 7 bases, there was a span of 9 bases.

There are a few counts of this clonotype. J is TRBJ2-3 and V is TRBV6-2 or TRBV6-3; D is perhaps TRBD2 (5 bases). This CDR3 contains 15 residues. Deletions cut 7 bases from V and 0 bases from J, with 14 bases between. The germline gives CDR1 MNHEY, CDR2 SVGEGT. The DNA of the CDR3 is TGTGCCAGCAACCCAGTTGGCGGGAGCACAGATACGCAGTATTTT. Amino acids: CASNPVGGSTDTQYF.